The 19 T cell receptor beta chains in this list originate from one sample, sequenced in a study of T cell clusters in autoimmune cytopenias. TRB amplification used 200 to 250 ng of peripheral blood genomic DNA. Multiplex touch-down PCR amplified TRB using TRB-A and TRB-B pools in one tube. Following a re-call of the multiplex PCR reads, TCRdb has one entry per CDR3 protein and lacks DNA. In total, the table holds over 7,000 distinct CDR3 sequences. The specimen was peripheral blood. The receptors here all came from a human donor with an autoimmune cytopenia or autoimmune hepatitis (not recorded which).

V and J are TRBV19 and TRBJ2-5; TCRdb lists TRBD2, though no DNA is available to test this call. From germline, CDR1 is LNHDA and CDR2 SQIVND (reference sequence). CDR3 length: 14 residues. The CDR3: CASTQGLAGETQYF.

The chain employs TRBV5-1 and TRBJ2-7. CDR3 length: 14 amino acids. Germline values: CDR1 SGHRS, CDR2 YFSETQ. This CDR3 is CASSLVNSGYEQYF. The entire variable domain, with the rest obtained from reference TRBV5-1 and TRBJ2-7, is as follows: KAGVTQTPRYLIKTRGQQVTLSCSPISGHRSVSWYQQTPGQGLQFLFEYFSETQRNKGNFPGRFSGRQFSNSRSEMNVSTLELGDSALYLCASSLVNSGYEQYFGPGTRLTVT.

This clonotype is identified as medium-sized from frequency. The chain combines TRBV5-4 with TRBJ2-7. In germline, CDR1 is SGHNT, CDR2 YYREEE (reference sequence). The CDR3 covers 13 residues. CDR3 amino acids: CASSLGLGYEQYF.

The chain employs TRBV10-1 and TRBJ2-3; TCRdb selects TRBD2, and the lack of DNA leaves this call unchecked. The CDR3 contains 15 residues. Germline V gives CDR1 WNHNN, CDR2 SYGVQD (reference sequence). The CDR3 loop is CASSERADSTDTQYF.

This clonotype is called medium-sized based on its frequency. The chain employs TRBV10-3 and TRBJ2-1; TCRdb's D gene call, TRBD2, goes unchecked for lack of DNA. CDR1 and CDR2 (germline): ENHRY, SYGVKD. This CDR3 region has 13 residues. The CDR3 region is CAISPEANNEQFF.

By frequency, this clonotype registers medium-sized (0.01 to 0.1%). The V gene is TRBV6-6, the J gene TRBJ2-3; TCRdb's D call of TRBD2 is untestable without DNA. The CDR3 has 16 residues. In germline, CDR1 is MNHNY, CDR2 SVGAGI (reference sequence). The CDR3 sequence: CASSAGTSSYADTQYF.

The rearrangement uses TRBV20-1 and TRBJ2-3; no DNA is available, so the TRBD2 call from TCRdb remains unchecked. Germline V lookup: CDR1 DFQATT, CDR2 SNEGSKA (reference sequence). This CDR3 region has 16 residues. The CDR3 spells CSARGGGLASSDTQYF.

V and J are TRBV19 and TRBJ2-2; lacking DNA, the TRBD1 call made by TCRdb goes unchecked. The CDR3 is made up of 17 amino acids. The germline CDR1 and CDR2 sequences are LNHDA and SQIVND (reference sequence). The CDR3 is CASSNSGTVDGTGELFF.

The CDR3 region is CASSRQFSGANVLTF. The V gene is TRBV18, the J gene TRBJ2-6; TCRdb reports TRBD1, a call that lacks DNA to check it against. This CDR3 contains 15 residues. In germline, CDR1 is KGHSH, CDR2 LQKENI.

Judged by frequency, this clonotype is medium-sized. The CDR3 loop is CATSRRLAGDNEQFF. The rearrangement links TRBV15 to TRBJ2-1; the D gene TCRdb calls, TRBD2, cannot be checked with no DNA. This CDR3 is built from 15 residues. The germline gives CDR1 LNHNV, CDR2 YYDKDF (reference sequence).

The gene calls are TRBV6-5 and TRBJ2-7; the D call of TRBD1 rests on TCRdb alone, since no DNA is present to check it. The CDR3 loop spans 17 amino acids. The germline V gene encodes CDR1 MNHEY and CDR2 SVGAGI. The CDR3: CASSYSRSRISLREQYF.

This chain uses TRBV6-2 or TRBV6-3 with TRBJ2-5; there is no DNA to check the TCRdb D call of TRBD2. Germline-derived CDR1 and CDR2 are MNHEY and SVGEGT. This CDR3 is 15 amino acids long. CDR3 sequence: CASSRGTSESETQYF.

The V gene is TRBV7-2, the J gene TRBJ1-5; TCRdb's D call, TRBD1, is unchecked because there is no DNA. CDR1 SGHTA and CDR2 FQGNSA come from the germline V gene. The CDR3 runs to 16 residues. CDR3 sequence: CASSLGGGPINQPQHF.

The CDR3: CASSSLAGEQYF. The chain is built from TRBV5-6 and TRBJ2-7; TCRdb reports TRBD2, a call that lacks DNA to check it against. There are 12 residues in the CDR3. Germline values: CDR1 SGHDT, CDR2 YYEEEE.

The CDR3 protein is CASRLDISNQPQHF. The rearrangement joins TRBV10-3 to TRBJ1-5. Germline lookup yields CDR1 ENHRY and CDR2 SYGVKD. The CDR3 consists of 14 residues.

Frequency places this clonotype as medium-sized. The CDR3 loop is CASSMWQGHYEQYF. V and J are TRBV19 and TRBJ2-7; absent DNA, TCRdb's TRBD1 call cannot be checked. The length of the CDR3 is 14 residues. Germline V gives CDR1 LNHDA, CDR2 SQIVND (reference sequence).

This clonotype is called medium-sized based on its frequency. The rearrangement links TRBV30 to TRBJ1-6; the TRBD1 assignment by TCRdb is unverifiable without DNA. Germline V gene lookup returns CDR1 GTSNPN and CDR2 SVGIG (reference sequence). CDR3 length: 14 amino acids. This CDR3 reads CAWTTKDTNSPLHF. The full variable domain, completed using reference TRBV30 and TRBJ1-6, is SQTIHQWPATLVQPVGSPLSLECTVEGTSNPNLYWYRQAAGRGLQLLFYSVGIGQISSEVPQNLSASRPQDRQFILSSKKLLLSDSGFYLCAWTTKDTNSPLHFGNGTRLTVT.

The rearrangement uses TRBV20-1 and TRBJ2-3; absent DNA, TCRdb's TRBD2 call cannot be checked. This CDR3 spans 14 amino acids. The germline V gene encodes CDR1 DFQATT and CDR2 SNEGSKA (reference sequence). The CDR3 is CSAGTSENTDTQYF.

The rearrangement joins TRBV5-1 to TRBJ1-2; as DNA is missing, the TRBD1 call by TCRdb cannot be tested. The CDR3 runs 15 residues. Per germline, CDR1 SGHRS and CDR2 YFSETQ. CDR3 region: CASSSGTGVVYGYTF.